This TCR beta chain is from a study of blood T cells in healthy people across ages. Study-level points and caveats: As naive T cell percentage varied, TCR beta diversity correlated strongly with it. PBMCs were not sorted, which prevented a conclusive comparison of naive versus antigen-experienced cells.

The study isolated at least 7 million PBMCs from each sample. Combining a sample-barcoded 5' primer with a J-beta primer mix, a second PCR ran for about 7 to 12 cycles. Each TCR beta cDNA got a 12-nucleotide random molecular identifier. TCRdb fed the 5' RACE reads into MiXCR, producing one record per CDR3 protein. The sample lists 1.5 million to 2 million distinct CDR3 sequences; less than 50% were seen once. Ten or more counts support this clonotype. Its specificity is unknown. What was sequenced was blood. The sequence came from a woman between 35 and 50 years old in good health.

The CDR3 DNA sequence: TGCAGTGCTAGAGATGGCGGGGGGGCAGAGACCCAGTACTTC. Encoded protein: CSARDGGGAETQYF. V and J are TRBV20-1 and TRBJ2-5; 9 bases map to TRBD2. The V gene's germline CDR1 is DFQATT and CDR2 SNEGSKA (reference sequence). V trimming: 0 bases; J trimming: 4 bases; junction bases outside the gene matches: 3. This CDR3 is 14 amino acids long.